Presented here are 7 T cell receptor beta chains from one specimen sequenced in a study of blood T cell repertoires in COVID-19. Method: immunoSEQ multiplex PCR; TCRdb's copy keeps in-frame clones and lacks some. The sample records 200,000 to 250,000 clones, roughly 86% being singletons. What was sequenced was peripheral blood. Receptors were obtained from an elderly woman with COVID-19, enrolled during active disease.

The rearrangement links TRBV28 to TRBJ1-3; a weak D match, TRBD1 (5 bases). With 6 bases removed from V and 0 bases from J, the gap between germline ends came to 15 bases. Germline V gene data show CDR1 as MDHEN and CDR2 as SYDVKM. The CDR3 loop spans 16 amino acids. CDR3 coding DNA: TGTGCCAGCAGCTCCTCCCCAGGGCTCTCTGGAAACACCATATATTTT. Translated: CASSSSPGLSGNTIYF.

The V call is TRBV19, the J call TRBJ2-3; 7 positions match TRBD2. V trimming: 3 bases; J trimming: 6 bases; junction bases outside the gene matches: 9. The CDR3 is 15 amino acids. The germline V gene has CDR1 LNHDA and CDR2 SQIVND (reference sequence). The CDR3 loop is CASSIKGLGGDTQYF. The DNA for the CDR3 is TGTGCCAGTAGTATCAAAGGTCTGGGGGGGGATACGCAGTATTTT.

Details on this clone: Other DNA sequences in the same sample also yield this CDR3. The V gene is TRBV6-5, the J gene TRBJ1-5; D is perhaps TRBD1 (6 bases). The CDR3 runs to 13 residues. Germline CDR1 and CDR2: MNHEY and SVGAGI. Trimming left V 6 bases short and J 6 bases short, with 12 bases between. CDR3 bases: TGTGCCAGCAGGCAGGGGATAAGTCAGCCCCAGCATTTT. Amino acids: CASRQGISQPQHF.

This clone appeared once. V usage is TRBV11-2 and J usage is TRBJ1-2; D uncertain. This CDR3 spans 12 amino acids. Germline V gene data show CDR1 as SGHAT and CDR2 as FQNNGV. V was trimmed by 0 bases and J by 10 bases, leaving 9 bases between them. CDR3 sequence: CASSLEGLFYTF. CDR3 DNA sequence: TGTGCCAGCAGCTTAGAGGGCTTATTCTACACCTTC.

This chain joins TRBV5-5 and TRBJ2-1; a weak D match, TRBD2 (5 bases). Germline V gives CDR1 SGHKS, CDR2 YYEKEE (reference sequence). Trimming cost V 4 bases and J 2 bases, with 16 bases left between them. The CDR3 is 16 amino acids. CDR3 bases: TGTGCCAGCAGCCCCGGAGCGGACGTGGCCTACAATGAGCAGTTCTTC. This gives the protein CASSPGADVAYNEQFF.

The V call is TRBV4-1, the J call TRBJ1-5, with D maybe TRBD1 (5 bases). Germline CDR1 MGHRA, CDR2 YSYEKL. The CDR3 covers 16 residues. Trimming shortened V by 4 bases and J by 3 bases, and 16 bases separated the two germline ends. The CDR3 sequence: CASSPTSTAINQPQHF. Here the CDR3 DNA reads TGCGCCAGCAGCCCGACCTCGACAGCGATCAATCAGCCCCAGCATTTT.

The CDR3 coding sequence is TGTGCCAGCAGTCAAAGAGTTGGGGGGGCGGCCGGGGAGCTGTTTTTT. Residues: CASSQRVGGAAGELFF. The chain recombines TRBV7-2 with TRBJ2-2; D is perhaps TRBD2 (7 bases). Germline-derived CDR1 and CDR2 are SGHTA and FQGNSA. CDR3 size: 16 residues. The V end was cut by 6 bases, the J end by 6 bases, with 20 bases between.